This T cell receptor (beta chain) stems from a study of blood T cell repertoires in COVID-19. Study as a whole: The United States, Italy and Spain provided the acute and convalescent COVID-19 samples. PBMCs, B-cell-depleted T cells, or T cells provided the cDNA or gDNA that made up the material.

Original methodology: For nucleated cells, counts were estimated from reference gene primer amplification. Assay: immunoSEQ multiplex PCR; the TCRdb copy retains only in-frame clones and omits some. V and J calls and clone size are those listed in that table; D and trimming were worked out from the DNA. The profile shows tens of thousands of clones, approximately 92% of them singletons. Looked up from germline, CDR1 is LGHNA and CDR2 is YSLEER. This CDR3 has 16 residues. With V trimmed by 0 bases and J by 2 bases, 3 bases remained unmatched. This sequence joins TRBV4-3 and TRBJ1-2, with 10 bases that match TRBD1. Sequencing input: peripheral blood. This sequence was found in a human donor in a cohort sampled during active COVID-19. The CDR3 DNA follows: TGCGCCAGCAGCCAAGATACGACAGGGGGCAACTATGGCTACACCTTC. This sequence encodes CASSQDTTGGNYGYTF.